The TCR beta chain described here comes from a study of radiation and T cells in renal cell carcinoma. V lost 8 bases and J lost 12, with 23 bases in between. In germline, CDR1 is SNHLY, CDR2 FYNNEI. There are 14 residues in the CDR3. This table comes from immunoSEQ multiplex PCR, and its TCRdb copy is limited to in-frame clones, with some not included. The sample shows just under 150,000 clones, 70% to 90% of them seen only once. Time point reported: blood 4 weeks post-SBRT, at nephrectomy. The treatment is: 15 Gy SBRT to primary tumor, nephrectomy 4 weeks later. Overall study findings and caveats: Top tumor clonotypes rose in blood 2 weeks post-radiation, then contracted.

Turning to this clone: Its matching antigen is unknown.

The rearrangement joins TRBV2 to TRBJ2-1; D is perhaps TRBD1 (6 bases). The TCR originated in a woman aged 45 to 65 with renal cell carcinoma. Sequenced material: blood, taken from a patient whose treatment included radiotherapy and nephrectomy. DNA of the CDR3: TGTGCCAGCTTTAATCTCCAAGGGACATCCCCGCAGTTCTTC. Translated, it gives CASFNLQGTSPQFF. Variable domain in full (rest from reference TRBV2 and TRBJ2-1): EPEVTQTPSHQVTQMGQEVILRCVPISNHLYFYWYRQILGQKVEFLVSFYNNEISEKSEIFDDQFSVERPDGSNFTLKIRSTKLEDSAMYFCASFNLQGTSPQFFGPGTRLTVL.